This T cell receptor beta chain was sequenced for a study of T-cell reconstitution after alpha-beta-depleted transplantation in children. The sample holds many counts of this clonotype. What it binds is not known. The CDR3 is 15 residues long. Germline V gives CDR1 SQVTM, CDR2 ANQGSEA. V lost 4 bases to trimming and J lost 1 base; unmatched junction nucleotides: 9. Using unique molecular identifiers, the investigators prepared the TCRbeta library. TCRdb independently ran MiXCR on the PCR reads; one entry per CDR3 protein. The sample includes 490,000 or so distinct CDR3 sequences, over 9.5% seen only once; the top ten take just over 2%. Overall study findings and caveats: T-cell counts and diversity at one year following transplant were attributed mainly to newly produced T cells. Several hundred expanded graft clones reportedly gave rise to the alpha-beta T cells present about two months after transplant.

Sequencing used PBMCs, obtained before TCRalphabeta/CD19-depleted stem cell transplant. The TCR originated in a child aged 2-15 years with inherited bone marrow failure, due to receive a stem cell transplant. The chain uses TRBV29-1 and TRBJ2-7; TRBD1 matches 8 bases. The CDR3 region is CSVVTQGAVSYEQYF. CDR3 DNA: TGCAGCGTTGTTACCCAGGGGGCCGTTTCCTACGAGCAGTACTTC.